The sample holds a few counts of the clone carrying this T cell receptor beta chain. Its antigen is currently unknown. This specimen belongs to a study of beta chain features in type 1 diabetes. The sequenced template was cDNA made from the entire isolated RNA. Method: immunoSEQ multiplex PCR; TCRdb's copy keeps in-frame clones and lacks some. In the table there are 300,000 to 350,000 clones, roughly 8% of which are singletons. Study observations and caveats: cDNA-based reads could over-represent cells with high TCR expression.

Sequenced: central memory CD4+ T cells from blood. This sequence was found in a woman between 18 and 29 years old in good health.

This CDR3 reads CASSTGLSSYNEQFF. CDR3 nucleotides: TGTGCCAGCAGTACCGGACTAAGCTCCTACAATGAGCAGTTCTTC. The chain uses TRBV6-5 and TRBJ2-1; a possible D gene is TRBD2 (6 bases). Trimming removed 5 bases from V and 0 bases from J, with 11 bases in between. This CDR3 contains 15 residues. The germline CDR1 and CDR2 sequences are MNHEY and SVGAGI.